This T cell receptor beta chain was documented in a study of cytomegalovirus exposure and HLA in healthy donors. Study-wide context: Roughly 179 million T cells yielded 120 million or so unique TCR beta sequences, as an earlier analysis found. From HLA-typed donors, an early data release held roughly 80 million unique TCRs.

Whole-study findings and limits: Later analysis showed TCR association rates varying by HLA locus, highest for DRB1 and lowest for HLA-C. Later analysis revealed greater clonal expansion in HLA-associated TCR beta chains than in equally common others.

Vbeta (60) and Jbeta (13) primers were used in the PCR. The assay was immunoSEQ multiplex PCR, and TCRdb's table has in-frame clones only and misses some. The table lists about 120,000 clones, around 70% of them singletons. Details on this clone: The antigen is undetermined.

This CDR3 region has 15 residues. Germline values: CDR1 SGHDT, CDR2 YYEEEE. V gave up 0 bases and J gave up 4 bases, with 11 bases separating them. The sample comprised PBMCs. This chain connects TRBV5-6 to TRBJ2-1; TRBD1 might be the D (6 bases). This sequence originates from a man younger than 45 in good health and CMV-seropositive. Here the CDR3 DNA reads TGTGCCAGCAGCTTGGGTGCTGGACAGTACAATGAGCAGTTCTTC. This encodes CASSLGAGQYNEQFF.